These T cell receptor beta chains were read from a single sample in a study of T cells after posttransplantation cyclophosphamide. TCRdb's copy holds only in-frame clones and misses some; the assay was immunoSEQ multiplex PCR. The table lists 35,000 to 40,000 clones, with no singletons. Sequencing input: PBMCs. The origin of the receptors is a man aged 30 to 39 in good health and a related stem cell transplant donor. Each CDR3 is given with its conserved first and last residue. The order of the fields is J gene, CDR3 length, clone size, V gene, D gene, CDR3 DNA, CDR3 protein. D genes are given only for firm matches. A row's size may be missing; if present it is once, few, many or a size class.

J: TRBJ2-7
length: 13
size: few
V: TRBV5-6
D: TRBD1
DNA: TGTGCCAGCAGCCCGGACAGGGGGTACGAGCAGTACTTC
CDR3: CASSPDRGYEQYF

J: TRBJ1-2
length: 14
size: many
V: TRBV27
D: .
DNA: TGTGCCAGCAGTCCCGATCGAGCTTCACTTGGCTACACCTTC
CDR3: CASSPDRASLGYTF

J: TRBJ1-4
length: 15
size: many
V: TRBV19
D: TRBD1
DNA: TGTGCCAGTGCGGACAGGGGGCAAGCTAATGAAAAACTGTTTTTT
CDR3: CASADRGQANEKLFF

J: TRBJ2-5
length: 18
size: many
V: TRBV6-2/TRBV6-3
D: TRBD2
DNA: TGTGCCAGCAGTTACCGCCTGGGACTAGCGGGAGACCAAGAGACCCAGTACTTC
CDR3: CASSYRLGLAGDQETQYF

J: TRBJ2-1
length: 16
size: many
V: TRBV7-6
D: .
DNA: TGTGCCAGCAGCAGTACGTTACAGGGAGGGCACAATGAGCAGTTCTTC
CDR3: CASSSTLQGGHNEQFF

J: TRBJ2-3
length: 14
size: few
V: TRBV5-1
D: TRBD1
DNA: TGCGCCAGCCGACAGGGGGCCGTCACAGATACGCAGTATTTT
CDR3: CASRQGAVTDTQYF

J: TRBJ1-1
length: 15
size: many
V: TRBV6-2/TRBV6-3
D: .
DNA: TGTGCCAGCAGTTACTCGACCAGGGCGAACACTGAAGCTTTCTTT
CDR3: CASSYSTRANTEAFF

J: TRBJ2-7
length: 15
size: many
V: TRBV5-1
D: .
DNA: TGCGCCAGCAGCTTGATACCGGCTGAAGGGTACGAGCAGTACTTC
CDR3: CASSLIPAEGYEQYF

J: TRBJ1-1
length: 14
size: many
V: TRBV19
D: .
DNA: TGTGCCAGTAGTATCCCGGGTCGGGGCACTGAAGCTTTCTTT
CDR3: CASSIPGRGTEAFF

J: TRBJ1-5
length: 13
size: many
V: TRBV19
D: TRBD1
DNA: TGTGCCAGTAGCCGACAGGGGAATCAGCCCCAGCATTTT
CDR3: CASSRQGNQPQHF

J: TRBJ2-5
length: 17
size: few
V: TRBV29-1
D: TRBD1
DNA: TGCAGCGTTGAAGATGAGACAGGGGGCTTTATTCAAGAGACCCAGTACTTC
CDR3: CSVEDETGGFIQETQYF

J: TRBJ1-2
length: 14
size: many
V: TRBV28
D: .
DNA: TGTGCCAGCAGTCCCGCCGGGAGGGGCGATGGCTACACCTTC
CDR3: CASSPAGRGDGYTF

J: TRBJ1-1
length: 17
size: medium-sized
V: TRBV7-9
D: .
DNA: TGTGCCAGCAGCTTAGTGGCGGCAGGGAAACCTTACACTGAAGCTTTCTTT
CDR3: CASSLVAAGKPYTEAFF

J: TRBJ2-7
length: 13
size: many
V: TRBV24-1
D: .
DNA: TGTGCCACCAGTAAGAGGGGCAGCTACGAGCAGTACTTC
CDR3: CATSKRGSYEQYF

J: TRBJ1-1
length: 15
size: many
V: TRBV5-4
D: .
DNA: TGTGCCAGCAGCTTGGCCGGTTCCATGAACACTGAAGCTTTCTTT
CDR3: CASSLAGSMNTEAFF

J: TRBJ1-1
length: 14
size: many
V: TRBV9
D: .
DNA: TGTGCCAGCAGCGTAGTTCCCCAGGGCACTGAAGCTTTCTTT
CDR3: CASSVVPQGTEAFF

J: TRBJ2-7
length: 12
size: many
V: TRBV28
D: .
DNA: TGTGCCAGCAGGACAGGTCCCTACGAGCAGTACTTC
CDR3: CASRTGPYEQYF

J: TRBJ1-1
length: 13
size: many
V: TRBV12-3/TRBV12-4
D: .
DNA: TGTGCCAGCAGTTTGCAGTTGAACACTGAAGCTTTCTTT
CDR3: CASSLQLNTEAFF

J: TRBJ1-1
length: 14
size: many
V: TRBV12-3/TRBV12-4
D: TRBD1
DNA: TGTGCCAGCACCCCGGGACAGGGGAACACTGAAGCTTTCTTT
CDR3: CASTPGQGNTEAFF

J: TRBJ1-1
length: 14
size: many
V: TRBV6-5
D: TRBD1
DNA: TGTGCCAGCAGTCTGGACAGGGGGCACCCTGAAGCTTTCTTT
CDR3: CASSLDRGHPEAFF

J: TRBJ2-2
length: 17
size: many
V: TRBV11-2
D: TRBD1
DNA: TGTGCCAGCAGCCACTGGCCGGGACAGGGTGAGGCCGGGGAGCTGTTTTTT
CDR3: CASSHWPGQGEAGELFF

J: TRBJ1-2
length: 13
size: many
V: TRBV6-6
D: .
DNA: TGTGCCAGCAGTTCGACAGCTAACTATGGCTACACCTTC
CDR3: CASSSTANYGYTF

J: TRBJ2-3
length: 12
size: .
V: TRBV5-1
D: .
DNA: TGCGCCAGCAGCTTGCGAGGGGATACGCAGTATTTT
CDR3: CASSLRGDTQYF

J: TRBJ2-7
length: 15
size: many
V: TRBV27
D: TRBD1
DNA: TGTGCCAGCAGCCCCACCGGACAGGGTCTGAACGAGCAGTACTTC
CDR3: CASSPTGQGLNEQYF

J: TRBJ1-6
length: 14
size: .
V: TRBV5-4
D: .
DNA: TGTGCCAGCAGCGGGGCAGAACCCAATTCACCCCTCCACTTT
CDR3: CASSGAEPNSPLHF

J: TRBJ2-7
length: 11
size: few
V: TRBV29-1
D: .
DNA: TGCAGCCCGCGACCCTCAGCGGAGCAGTACTTC
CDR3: CSPRPSAEQYF

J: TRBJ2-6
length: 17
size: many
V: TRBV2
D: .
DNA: TGTGCCAGCAGTGAAGGGACATCCAGCTCTGGGGCCAACGTCCTGACTTTC
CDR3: CASSEGTSSSGANVLTF

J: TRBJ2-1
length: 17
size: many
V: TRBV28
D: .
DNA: TGTGCCAGCAGTTTGTCTACCGGGGGACAGAAATACAATGAGCAGTTCTTC
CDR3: CASSLSTGGQKYNEQFF

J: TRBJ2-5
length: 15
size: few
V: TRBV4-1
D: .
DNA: TGCACCAGCAGCCGCTACCGAGGGGGCCAAGAGACCCAGTACTTC
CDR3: CTSSRYRGGQETQYF

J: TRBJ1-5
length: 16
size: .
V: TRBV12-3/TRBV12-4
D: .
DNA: TGTGCCAGCAGCCCCCCGGGGGGACTGAGCAATCAGCCCCAGCATTTT
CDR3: CASSPPGGLSNQPQHF

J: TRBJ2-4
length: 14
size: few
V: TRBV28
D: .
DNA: TGTGCCAGCAGTTTACAGGGAGACAAAAACATTCAGTACTTC
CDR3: CASSLQGDKNIQYF

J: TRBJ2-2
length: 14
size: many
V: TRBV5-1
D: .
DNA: TGCGCCAGCAGCTCCGGGACACACACCGGGGAGCTGTTTTTT
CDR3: CASSSGTHTGELFF

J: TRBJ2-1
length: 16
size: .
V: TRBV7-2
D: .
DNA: TGTGCCAGCAGCTCAACGGGGAGTTGGAGCTACAATGAGCAGTTCTTC
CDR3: CASSSTGSWSYNEQFF

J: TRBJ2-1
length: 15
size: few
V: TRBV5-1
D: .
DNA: TGCGCCAGCAGCGACCTCGAGGGTCTCAACAATGAGCAGTTCTTC
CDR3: CASSDLEGLNNEQFF

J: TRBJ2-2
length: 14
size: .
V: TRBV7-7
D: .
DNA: TGTGCCAGCAGCCCTACAGTAACCACCGGGGAGCTGTTTTTT
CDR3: CASSPTVTTGELFF

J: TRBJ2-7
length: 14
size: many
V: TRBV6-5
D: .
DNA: TGTGCCAGCAGTGACACCTTCTCCTCCTACGAGCAGTACTTC
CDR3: CASSDTFSSYEQYF

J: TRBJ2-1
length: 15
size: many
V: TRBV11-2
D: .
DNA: TGTGCCAGCAGCTTAGGACAGAGTATTTACAATGAGCAGTTCTTC
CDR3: CASSLGQSIYNEQFF

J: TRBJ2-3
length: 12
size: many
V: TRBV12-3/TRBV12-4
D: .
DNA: TGTGCCAGCAGTTCAGGGACAGATACGCAGTATTTT
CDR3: CASSSGTDTQYF

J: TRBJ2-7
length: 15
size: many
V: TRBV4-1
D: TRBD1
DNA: TGCGCCAGCAGCCAATCCATCCGGGACAGCTACGAGCAGTACTTC
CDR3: CASSQSIRDSYEQYF

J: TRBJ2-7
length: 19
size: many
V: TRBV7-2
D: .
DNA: TGTGCCAGCAGCTCCGGACAGATAGGGACCGCCTACGTGGCCTACGAGCAGTACTTC
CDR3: CASSSGQIGTAYVAYEQYF